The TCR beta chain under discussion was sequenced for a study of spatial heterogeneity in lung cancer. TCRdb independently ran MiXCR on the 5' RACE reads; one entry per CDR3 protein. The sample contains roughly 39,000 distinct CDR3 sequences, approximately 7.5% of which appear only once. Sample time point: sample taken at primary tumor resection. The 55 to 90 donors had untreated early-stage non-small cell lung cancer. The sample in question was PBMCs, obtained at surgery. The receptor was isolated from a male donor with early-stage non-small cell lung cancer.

CDR3 in amino acids: CASTPRDRRPSYNSPLHF. The CDR3 DNA follows: TGTGCCAGCACTCCCCGGGACAGGCGTCCCTCCTATAATTCACCCCTCCACTTT. This chain uses TRBV6-5 with TRBJ1-6, with TRBD1 matching 8 bases. Looked up from germline, CDR1 is MNHEY and CDR2 is SVGAGI. The CDR3 totals 18 residues. The J segment lost 0 bases and the V segment lost 7 bases, leaving 11 bases of the junction unmatched.